This T cell receptor beta chain was found in a study of T cell repertoires in cytomegalovirus infection. Study-wide context: CMV infection and matching HLA type were both indicated by public TCR beta signatures.

Via MiXCR, TCRdb re-called the reads, giving one row per CDR3 protein. The sample holds about 530,000 distinct CDR3 sequences, less than 30% seen once. The TCR comes from a human donor in good health (CMV status not recorded). Some clones in this sample may be carry-over from other donors' samples. The source material was PBMCs.

The CDR3 nucleotides read TGTGCCAGCAGTGAGACGGGGAGGGCCGACACCGGGGAGCTGTTTTTT. It yields the protein CASSETGRADTGELFF. The V and J genes are TRBV25-1 and TRBJ2-2; 7 bases fit TRBD2. V shed 3 bases, J shed 3 bases, and the junction held 7 bases outside the gene matches. Germline CDR1 and CDR2: MGHDK and SYGVNS. There are 16 residues in the CDR3.